This T cell receptor beta chain was found in a study of T cell repertoires in cytomegalovirus infection. For the study at large: A matching HLA type, together with CMV infection, was signaled by public TCR beta signatures.

MiXCR, applied by TCRdb to the reads, yields one record per CDR3 protein. The table has roughly 76,000 distinct CDR3 sequences, around 3.5% seen once. General observations from the study: HLA-C-restricted CMV clonotypes gave the most frequent clonotype in two of eight donors. Frequencies of public TCR beta families were cumulated, and this identified carriers of CMV plus the relevant HLA.

The CDR3 sequence is 17 residues long. The V and J ends lost 5 bases and 4 bases respectively, with 20 bases between them. The germline V gene encodes CDR1 SGHVS and CDR2 FNYEAQ. There are many counts of this clonotype. The antigen is not known. Sequenced: PBMCs. This clonotype was sampled from a human donor in good health (CMV status not recorded). Some clones in this sample may be carry-over from other donors' samples. The chain combines TRBV7-6 with TRBJ2-2, with D maybe TRBD1 (6 bases). The CDR3 here is CASSLTPGQLSTGELFF. For the CDR3, the DNA is TGTGCCAGCAGCCTCACCCCAGGACAGCTTTCCACCGGGGAGCTGTTTTTT.